Below, one TCR beta chain is given with its context. What it recognizes is unknown. The sample comes from a study of OX40 agonist ivuxolimab in advanced cancers. Study overall: The mean age was approximately 60 years, ranging from about 23 to 79, with under 90% of participants male. The study, taken as a whole, reports: Part of the nonresponder group also had normalized T-cell clonal expansion that was low.

Anyone with autoimmune disease history or systemic immunosuppression was excluded. The CDR3 loop spans 14 amino acids. V shed 2 bases and J shed 6 bases, with 10 bases lying between them. CDR1 LNHNV and CDR2 YYDKDF come from the germline V gene (reference sequence). Some clones are missing from TCRdb's copy, which holds only in-frame ones; the method was immunoSEQ multiplex PCR. The profile shows tens of thousands of clones, approximately 89% of them singletons. This receptor was identified in an adult with an advanced solid tumor such as melanoma, head and neck, liver or kidney cancer. This material consisted of CD4+ or CD8+ T cells sorted from blood, taken in a trial of the OX40 agonist ivuxolimab. The chain employs TRBV15 and TRBJ2-2; D is ambiguous. This CDR3 reads CATSRLTSSGELFF. DNA of the CDR3: TGTGCCACCAGCAGACTGACAAGTTCCGGGGAGCTGTTTTTT. Full variable domain (missing parts from reference TRBV15 and TRBJ2-2): DAMVIQNPRYQVTQFGKPVTLSCSQTLNHNVMYWYQQKSSQAPKLLFHYYDKDFNNEADTPDNFQSRRPNTSFCFLDIRSPGLGDTAMYLCATSRLTSSGELFFGEGSRLTVL.